The 13 T cell receptor beta chains below were found in one sample sequenced in a study of T cell responses to AZD1222 COVID-19 vaccine (dated by TCRdb to 2020 to 2023). The time point label corresponds to: baseline before first vaccination. Library creation used the immunoSEQ multiplex PCR assay. TCRdb limited this immuneACCESS table to in-frame rearrangements with V and J called. A share of clones is missing; checked studies link under half to unresolved V genes, and the rest is unexplained. The sample profile shows 120,000 or so clones; about 90% of them were found once. The ten largest clones add up to roughly a tenth of the sample. The specimen was peripheral blood, collected on day 0 of AZD1222 vaccination. The source is an adult in good health.

The V gene is TRBV27, the J gene TRBJ2-5; TRBD2 might be the D (6 bases). V dropped 2 bases and J dropped 1 base, with 8 bases sitting between them. The germline V gene has CDR1 MNHEY and CDR2 SMNVEV (reference sequence). The CDR3 totals 14 residues. In DNA form, the CDR3 reads TGTGCCAGCAGTTTAGGACTAACCCAAGAGACCCAGTACTTC. The encoded protein is CASSLGLTQETQYF.

CDR3 coding DNA: TGTGCCAGCAGTTTATCGCAGTGGAACGAGCAGTACTTC. Translated, it gives CASSLSQWNEQYF. This chain joins TRBV12-3 or TRBV12-4 and TRBJ2-7, with D uncertain. V dropped 2 bases and J dropped 5 bases, with 10 bases sitting between them. The CDR3 length is 13 residues.

V is TRBV12-3 or TRBV12-4 and J is TRBJ1-5; D call uncertain. The germline V and J ends were trimmed by 5 bases and 4 bases, with 9 bases remaining between them. The CDR3 length is 13 residues. For the CDR3, the DNA is TGTGCCAGCAGTGGCGGGCTGAATCAGCCCCAGCATTTT. Protein product: CASSGGLNQPQHF.

This rearrangement joins TRBV21-1 to TRBJ2-7; TRBD1, the table's D call, lacks a check against the DNA. TRBV21-1 is a pseudogene locus. The CDR3 sequence is 16 residues long. The CDR3 coding sequence is TGTGCCAGCAGCAAAATTGGGACAGTGGACTTGTACGAGCAGTACTTC. This translates into CASSKIGTVDLYEQYF.

This chain connects TRBV10-3 to TRBJ2-2, with 7 bases aligning to TRBD2. From germline, CDR1 is ENHRY and CDR2 SYGVKD. V was clipped by 3 bases and J by 2 bases; unmatched bases: 6. This CDR3 spans 16 amino acids. The CDR3 nucleotides read TGTGCCATCAGTGAAGTTAGCGGGTCCAACACCGGGGAGCTGTTTTTT. Amino acids: CAISEVSGSNTGELFF.

This clone was detected once. V and J are TRBV6-5 and TRBJ1-6, with D hard to call. Trimming removed 3 bases at V and 3 bases at J, with 6 bases between. Per the germline V gene, CDR1 is MNHEY and CDR2 is SVGAGI. CDR3 length: 14 amino acids. The CDR3 loop reads CASSYSVYNSPLHF. The CDR3 DNA sequence: TGTGCCAGCAGTTATAGTGTCTATAATTCACCCCTCCACTTT.

The chain employs TRBV18 and TRBJ2-5; possibly TRBD2 for D (5 bases). The germline V and J ends were trimmed by 2 bases and 5 bases, with 12 bases remaining between them. This CDR3 comprises 14 residues. CDR1 KGHSH and CDR2 LQKENI come from the germline V gene. For the CDR3, the DNA is TGTGCCAGCTCACCAAGCGGTACGGGCGAGACCCAGTACTTC. Translation gives CASSPSGTGETQYF. The variable domain in full, completed from reference TRBV18 and TRBJ2-5, reads NAGVMQNPRHLVRRRGQEARLRCSPMKGHSHVYWYRQLPEEGLKFMVYLQKENIIDESGMPKERFSAEFPKEGPSILRIQQVVRGDSAAYFCASSPSGTGETQYFGPGTRLLVL.

The V gene is TRBV19, the J gene TRBJ1-3; unclear D gene. The V gene's germline CDR1 is LNHDA and CDR2 SQIVND (reference sequence). Trimming removed 6 bases from V and 2 bases from J, with 11 bases in between. This CDR3 comprises 14 residues. Here the CDR3 reads CASSPPAAGNTIYF. In DNA, the CDR3 is TGTGCCAGTAGCCCCCCCGCCGCTGGAAACACCATATATTTT.

The rearrangement uses TRBV5-6 and TRBJ2-7; D unclear. Between the trimmed V and J ends, which lost 0 bases and 6 bases, there was a span of 7 bases. Germline CDR1 and CDR2: SGHDT and YYEEEE. The CDR3 totals 12 residues. CDR3 protein: CASSLELVEQYF. CDR3 DNA sequence: TGTGCCAGCAGCTTGGAGCTGGTCGAGCAGTACTTC.

The V gene is TRBV11-3, the J gene TRBJ1-1; D unclear. Trimming stripped 5 bases from V and 0 bases from J, with 13 bases between. The CDR3 has 15 residues. Germline V gene sequence: CDR1 SGHNT, CDR2 YENEEA. CDR3 protein: CASSARTTVNTEAFF. The CDR3 DNA sequence: TGTGCCAGCAGCGCCCGAACAACAGTGAACACTGAAGCTTTCTTT.

This chain links TRBV27 with TRBJ1-4, with D uncertain. The CDR3 covers 15 residues. Trimming stripped 6 bases from V and 8 bases from J, with 19 bases between. CDR1 and CDR2 (germline): MNHEY, SMNVEV (reference sequence). CDR3 in DNA: TGTGCCAGCAGCTCGGGTCTTACAAGGCCCGAAAAACTGTTTTTT. It codes for CASSSGLTRPEKLFF.

This clone was seen a single time. V is TRBV7-3 and J is TRBJ2-7; 7 nucleotides match TRBD1. The J segment lost 5 bases and the V segment lost 4 bases, leaving 14 bases of the junction unmatched. CDR1 and CDR2 from the germline V gene are SGHTA and FQGTGA. The CDR3 is 16 residues long. The chain's CDR3 is CASSYKRQGFTHEQYF. CDR3 bases: TGTGCCAGCAGCTATAAACGACAGGGATTCACCCACGAGCAGTACTTC.

The rearrangement uses TRBV7-2 and TRBJ2-1, with no clear D. Trimming took off 1 base at V and 4 bases at J, with 5 bases between the two ends. Germline lookup yields CDR1 SGHTA and CDR2 FQGNSA. This CDR3 is built from 13 residues. The CDR3 region is CASSLVMYNEQFF. CDR3 bases: TGTGCCAGCAGCTTAGTAATGTACAATGAGCAGTTCTTC.